The clone carrying this TCR beta chain has ten or more counts. RNA served as the template for amplifying TCR beta CDR3 regions. Second-round multiplex PCR followed a first-round RT-PCR using HTBI primers. TCRdb passed the multiplex PCR reads through MiXCR, listing each CDR3 protein once. The sample gives some 350,000 distinct CDR3 sequences, roughly 17% of which show up once; 2.4% is in the top ten. This record belongs to a study of Graves' ophthalmopathy and Graves' hyperthyroidism. The J segment lost 6 bases and the V segment lost 3 bases, leaving 14 bases of the junction unmatched. This CDR3 spans 19 amino acids. Germline CDR1 MGHDK, CDR2 SYGVNS. Clinical symptoms, serum thyroxine, TRAb, thyroid ultrasound and orbital computed tomography were relied on for diagnosis.

This receptor was obtained from an adult woman with stable Graves' hyperthyroidism. Input material: peripheral blood. The chain carries TRBV25-1 and TRBJ2-2; 12 bases match TRBD2. CDR3 nucleotides: TGTGCCAGCAGTGATCCTGGACTAGCGGGGACCCACACCCCCGGGGAGCTGTTTTTT. Translated, it gives CASSDPGLAGTHTPGELFF.